Many counts were recorded for the clone carrying this T cell receptor beta chain. The authors made cDNA by 5'RACE with 10-nucleotide random UMIs. TCRdb fed the 5' RACE reads into MiXCR, producing one record per CDR3 protein. The sample has roughly 27,000 distinct CDR3 sequences, 2% to 3% seen once; the top ten hold about 2.5%. The sample originates from a study of neurological immune-mediated disorders. Germline V lookup: CDR1 SGHRS, CDR2 YFSETQ. The CDR3 runs to 15 residues. With V trimmed by 7 bases and J by 4 bases, 8 bases remained unmatched. This clonotype originated in a woman aged 45-59 years with multiple sclerosis. The rearrangement uses TRBV5-1 and TRBJ2-5; 12 positions agree with TRBD1. Sequenced input: PBMCs. The CDR3 region has the DNA TGCGCCAGCCGACCCGGGACAGGGGGCGCAGAGACCCAGTACTTC. It specifies CASRPGTGGAETQYF.